The entry below gives a single T cell receptor beta chain sequence along with its context. CD4+CD25+CD127- Tregs, CD4+CD25- non-Tregs, CD4 and CD8 cells were sorted. The table came from immunoSEQ multiplex PCR; TCRdb's copy has only in-frame clones and leaves some out. The sample has some 250,000 clones; approximately 84% are singletons. The entry originates in a study of Tregs in tolerant kidney transplant recipients. Germline CDR1 and CDR2: MNHNY and SVGAGI (reference sequence). The CDR3 loop spans 15 amino acids. V lost 5 bases, J lost 6 bases, and 5 bases stayed unmatched. The chain uses TRBV6-6 and TRBJ1-5; 12 bases agree with TRBD1. This receptor was obtained from a human donor in good health. Sequencing used CD4+ T cells from blood. The CDR3 DNA is TGTGCCAGCAGTCCCCGGGACAGGGGGCGTCAGCCCCAGCATTTT. This gives the protein CASSPRDRGRQPQHF.